This passage covers 26 T cell receptor beta chains from one sample sequenced in a study of T cells after yellow fever vaccination. TCRdb redid the calling of the 5' RACE reads with MiXCR, one entry per CDR3 protein. The sample includes about 73,000 distinct CDR3 sequences, roughly 7.4% of them seen just once. The specimen was CD8+ T cells sorted from PBMCs, collected on the day of the yellow fever booster vaccination. Source of these receptors: a man aged 30 to 45 who received the YFV17D yellow fever vaccine.

This clonotype was detected ten times or more. The chain uses TRBV12-3 or TRBV12-4 and TRBJ2-1; D not certain. CDR3 length equals 12 residues. Trimming removed 4 bases from V and 8 bases from J, with 9 bases in between. CDR3 protein: CASSSSGHEQFF. The CDR3 nucleotides read TGTGCCAGCAGTTCGTCGGGCCATGAGCAGTTCTTC.

There are a few counts of this clonotype. CDR3 sequence (DNA): TGCAGCGTTGAAGATCAATCCGGTCGGTTTGGGGCCAACGTCCTGACTTTC. Translation gives CSVEDQSGRFGANVLTF. The rearrangement uses TRBV29-1 and TRBJ2-6; D is unclear. Germline V lookup: CDR1 SQVTM, CDR2 ANQGSEA. V was trimmed by 0 bases and J by 3 bases, leaving 15 bases between them. The CDR3 runs to 17 residues.

This clonotype was picked up a small number of times. The chain combines TRBV12-3 or TRBV12-4 with TRBJ2-3, with a possible D match to TRBD2 (5 bases). The CDR3 runs 13 residues. V lost 8 bases, J lost 0 bases, and 9 bases lay in between. CDR3 DNA sequence: TGTGCCAGCTGTCCTAGCAGCACAGATACGCAGTATTTT. Encoded protein: CASCPSSTDTQYF.

The genes are TRBV20-1 and TRBJ2-7, with TRBD2 identical over 8 bases. Losses at the gene ends were 4 bases for V and 1 base for J; bases not matched to a gene: 3. This CDR3 is 13 amino acids long. The V gene's germline CDR1 is DFQATT and CDR2 SNEGSKA (reference sequence). The CDR3 spells CSAMIAGSYEQYF. The CDR3 region has the DNA TGCAGTGCTATGATAGCGGGGTCCTACGAGCAGTACTTC.

The chain links TRBV6-1 to TRBJ2-5, with unresolved D. CDR1 and CDR2 from the germline V gene are MNHNS and SASEGT. CDR3 size: 13 residues. V gave up 5 bases and J gave up 2 bases, with 9 bases separating them. The CDR3 DNA reads as TGTGCCAGCAGTACGACTGAACAAGAGACCCAGTACTTC. Encoded protein: CASSTTEQETQYF.

The chain joins TRBV11-2 to TRBJ1-2; D is unresolved. CDR1 and CDR2 from the germline V gene are SGHAT and FQNNGV. V lost 5 bases and J 4 bases, leaving 17 bases between the germline ends. This CDR3 is 15 amino acids long. In DNA, the CDR3 is TGTGCCAGCAGCCCCGACCGCGGGCTGGGCTATGGCTACACCTTC. This translates into CASSPDRGLGYGYTF.

This clonotype turned up a few times. The chain has TRBV12-3 or TRBV12-4 and TRBJ2-1; no definite D call. V was cut by 2 bases and J by 4 bases, with 6 bases left in between. The CDR3 has 13 residues. CDR3 protein: CASSLQVYNEQFF. The CDR3 nucleotides are TGTGCCAGCAGTTTACAGGTATACAATGAGCAGTTCTTC.

The chain is built from TRBV7-6 and TRBJ1-1; D uncertain. The CDR3 is 15 amino acids. CDR1 and CDR2 from the germline V gene are SGHVS and FNYEAQ. Trimming removed 0 bases from V and 1 base from J, with 9 bases in between. Written as DNA, the CDR3 is TGTGCCAGCAGCTTAGCGCTAAGAGGGAACACTGAAGCTTTCTTT. It translates to CASSLALRGNTEAFF.

The chain carries TRBV6-2 or TRBV6-3 and TRBJ1-5; 10 positions agree with TRBD1. CDR1 and CDR2 from the germline V gene are MNHEY and SVGEGT. Trimming removed 0 bases from V and 4 bases from J; junction bases left unmatched: 3. This CDR3 contains 16 residues. The CDR3 bases are TGTGCCAGCAGTTACTCCGGGGGACAGGGGAATCAGCCCCAGCATTTT. Encoded protein: CASSYSGGQGNQPQHF.

A few counts support this clonotype. The chain carries TRBV27 and TRBJ2-5; possibly TRBD1 or TRBD2 for D (5 bases each). Germline CDR1 is MNHEY and CDR2 is SMNVEV (reference sequence). The CDR3 loop spans 16 amino acids. Trimming pared 4 bases from V and 3 bases from J, leaving 18 bases between. CDR3 region: CASSYEPGRMEETQYF. The CDR3, as DNA: TGTGCCAGCAGTTACGAACCGGGACGGATGGAAGAGACCCAGTACTTC.

The chain combines TRBV6-4 with TRBJ2-3, with 10 bases matching TRBD2. CDR3 size: 14 residues. V lost 5 bases and J lost 6; bases outside the gene matches: 5. Germline V gene lookup returns CDR1 MRHNA and CDR2 SNTAGT. The chain's CDR3 is CASSKAGGTDTQYF. The CDR3 DNA sequence: TGTGCCAGCAGTAAAGCGGGAGGGACCGATACGCAGTATTTT.

This chain uses TRBV4-3 with TRBJ2-1; tentative D call: TRBD2 (6 bases). Looked up from germline, CDR1 is LGHNA and CDR2 is YSLEER. Trimming took off 2 bases at V and 8 bases at J, with 19 bases between the two ends. The CDR3 sequence is 16 residues long. The CDR3 nucleotides read TGCGCCAGCAGCCAATTGGGTCTAGCGCCCGGGGATGAGCAGTTCTTC. It yields the protein CASSQLGLAPGDEQFF.

The chain links TRBV29-1 to TRBJ1-2, with D perhaps matching TRBD1 (6 bases). Trimming took off 5 bases at V and 8 bases at J, with 24 bases between the two ends. The CDR3 consists of 15 residues. CDR1 and CDR2 (germline): SQVTM, ANQGSEA. The CDR3: CSVLGPDSYLVGYTF. The CDR3 DNA reads TGCAGCGTTCTCGGCCCGGACAGCTACCTTGTAGGCTACACCTTC.

The chain combines TRBV21-1 with TRBJ2-5; TRBD2 is taken as the D call from the table, unchecked against the DNA. TRBV21-1 is listed as a pseudogene. This CDR3 region has 17 residues. DNA of the CDR3: TGTGCCAGCGGCAAAGTGGGCCTAGCGGGAGAAGGGGAGACCCAGTACTTC. Protein: CASGKVGLAGEGETQYF.

The CDR3 protein is CASSEYRGAATDTQYF. DNA for the CDR3: TGCGCCAGCAGTGAGTATAGGGGAGCAGCCACAGATACGCAGTATTTT. The V call is TRBV10-2, the J call TRBJ2-3, with D possibly being TRBD1 or TRBD2 (5 bases each). In germline, CDR1 is WSHSY, CDR2 SAAADI. Trimming removed 1 base from V and 2 bases from J, with 13 bases in between. This CDR3 contains 16 residues.

This clonotype was detected only a few times. The CDR3 sequence: CASSPVGGKPSYEQYF. CDR3 nucleotide sequence: TGTGCCAGCAGCCCGGTGGGCGGAAAACCCTCCTACGAGCAGTACTTC. V gene TRBV27 combines with J gene TRBJ2-7; the D is unclear. Trimming shortened V by 6 bases and J by 0 bases, and 18 bases separated the two germline ends. The CDR3 runs to 16 residues. Germline values: CDR1 MNHEY, CDR2 SMNVEV (reference sequence).

The chain has TRBV29-1 and TRBJ1-1; 7 bases agree with TRBD1. V shed 5 bases and J 0 bases; nucleotides not matched to a gene: 3. The CDR3 spans 13 residues. The germline gives CDR1 SQVTM, CDR2 ANQGSEA. Here the CDR3 reads CSVHRGMNTEAFF. CDR3 DNA sequence: TGCAGCGTTCACAGGGGCATGAACACTGAAGCTTTCTTT. Complete variable domain (other parts from reference TRBV29-1 and TRBJ1-1): SAVISQKPSRDICQRGTSLTIQCQVDSQVTMMFWYRQQPGQSLTLIATANQGSEATYESGFVIDKFPISRPNLTFSTLTVSNMSPEDSSIYLCSVHRGMNTEAFFGQGTRLTVV.

The chain recombines TRBV4-1 with TRBJ2-7; D is perhaps TRBD2 (6 bases). CDR3 length: 16 residues. Germline lookup yields CDR1 MGHRA and CDR2 YSYEKL. V was shortened by 1 base and J by 0 bases, with 13 bases between the two germline ends. The CDR3 region has the DNA TGCGCCAGCAGCCAAGTGCCCGGGACTCCCTCCTACGAGCAGTACTTC. Translation: CASSQVPGTPSYEQYF.

The CDR3 sequence is CASRHSTPRTGVPGELFF. The CDR3 coding sequence is TGTGCCAGCCGCCATTCCACCCCCCGGACAGGGGTTCCCGGGGAGCTGTTTTTT. The V gene is TRBV6-1, the J gene TRBJ2-2, with 9 positions matching TRBD1. V lost 8 bases, J lost 6 bases, and 19 bases stayed unmatched. CDR1 is MNHNS and CDR2 is SASEGT in the germline V gene. The CDR3 consists of 18 residues.

The chain employs TRBV3-1 and TRBJ2-1; TRBD2 agrees at 9 bases. Germline lookup yields CDR1 LGHDT and CDR2 YNNKEL (reference sequence). The ends lost 10 bases at V and 9 bases at J; junction bases unmatched: 16. The CDR3 is 15 residues long. The CDR3 nucleotides read TGTGCCACCACCAAACCGGGACTAGCTGCGGGTGAGCAGTTCTTC. This encodes CATTKPGLAAGEQFF.

The chain uses TRBV13 and TRBJ2-7; D might be TRBD1 (5 bases). Trimming removed 3 bases at V and 1 base at J, with 7 bases between. The CDR3 spans 13 residues. The germline V gene encodes CDR1 PRHDT and CDR2 FYEKMQ (reference sequence). As DNA, the CDR3 is TGTGCCAGCAGCTTCAGGGTTTCCTACGAGCAGTACTTC. Translating it yields CASSFRVSYEQYF.

This clonotype has just a few counts. The gene calls are TRBV9 and TRBJ2-1, with 7 nucleotides matching TRBD2. Germline CDR1 reads SGDLS; CDR2 reads YYNGEE. CDR3 length: 15 residues. The J segment lost 4 bases and the V segment lost 0 bases, leaving 4 bases of the junction unmatched. CDR3 loop: CASSVEASGYNEQFF. The CDR3 DNA sequence: TGTGCCAGCAGCGTAGAGGCTAGCGGATACAATGAGCAGTTCTTC. The full variable domain, its missing parts supplied by reference TRBV9 and TRBJ2-1, is DSGVTQTPKHLITATGQRVTLRCSPRSGDLSVYWYQQSLDQGLQFLIQYYNGEERAKGNILERFSAQQFPDLHSELNLSSLELGDSALYFCASSVEASGYNEQFFGPGTRLTVL.

V usage is TRBV29-1 and J usage is TRBJ2-7; D call uncertain. The length of the CDR3 is 13 residues. Trimming left V 3 bases short and J 5 bases short, with 14 bases between. CDR1 is SQVTM and CDR2 is ANQGSEA in the germline V gene. CDR3 protein: CSVESQDLHEQYF. CDR3 nucleotide sequence: TGCAGCGTTGAGTCGCAAGACCTCCACGAGCAGTACTTC.

In this sample, this clonotype turned up a few times. The chain is built from TRBV15 and TRBJ1-5, with D perhaps TRBD1 (6 bases). The CDR3 length is 15 residues. Germline CDR1 is LNHNV and CDR2 is YYDKDF (reference sequence). V lost 7 bases to trimming and J lost 4 bases, with 17 bases between them. The CDR3 reads CATNPNLQGNQPQHF. The CDR3 nucleotides read TGTGCCACCAACCCCAACCTACAGGGAAATCAGCCCCAGCATTTT.

The chain couples TRBV27 to TRBJ2-7; D call uncertain. CDR1 and CDR2 from the germline V gene are MNHEY and SMNVEV (reference sequence). V lost 0 bases and J 3 bases, leaving 6 bases between the germline ends. This CDR3 region has 13 residues. The CDR3 DNA reads as TGTGCCAGCAGTTTATCCACCTTCTACGAGCAGTACTTC. It translates to CASSLSTFYEQYF.

The chain carries TRBV27 and TRBJ1-5; the D gene is possibly TRBD1 (6 bases). The germline gives CDR1 MNHEY, CDR2 SMNVEV (reference sequence). The germline V and J ends were trimmed by 5 bases and 0 bases, with 8 bases remaining between them. The CDR3 length is 14 residues. CDR3 nucleotides: TGTGCCAGCAGTCCACAGGGTAGCAATCAGCCCCAGCATTTT. Translation gives CASSPQGSNQPQHF.